These 13 T cell receptor beta chains were sequenced from one sample in a study of T cell responses to AZD1222 COVID-19 vaccine. Only in-frame clones appear in the TCRdb table, and some are missing; sequencing was by immunoSEQ multiplex PCR. The sample includes some 150,000 clones, around four fifths of them seen just once. Here the sequenced sample was peripheral blood, taken on day 0 of MenACWY control vaccination. The receptors derive from an adult in good health.

The J gene is TRBJ1-2, the V gene TRBV6-1, with 7 bases identical to TRBD1. This CDR3 is 13 amino acids long. Germline assignment: CDR1 MNHNS and CDR2 SASEGT. J lost 2 bases, V lost 3 bases, and 0 bases had no gene match. The CDR3 DNA follows: TGTGCCAGCAGTGAGACAGGGAACTATGGCTACACCTTC. Residues: CASSETGNYGYTF.

The count of this clone is one. The CDR3 loop is CASSRGGPTDTQYF. CDR3 nucleotide sequence: TGTGCCAGCAGCCGGGGGGGCCCCACAGATACGCAGTATTTT. This chain uses TRBV4-2 with TRBJ2-3; maybe TRBD2 (7 bases). There are 14 residues in the CDR3. Germline-derived CDR1 and CDR2 are LGHNA and YNFKEQ. Trimming pared 4 bases from V and 2 bases from J, leaving 10 bases between.

The CDR3 sequence: CASSLDTGGSEQFF. The CDR3 nucleotides are TGTGCCAGCAGCCTTGACACAGGGGGCAGTGAGCAGTTCTTC. The V gene is TRBV9, the J gene TRBJ2-1; TRBD1 agrees at 9 bases. J gave up 9 bases and V 4 bases, and 8 bases lay outside the gene matches. Germline values: CDR1 SGDLS, CDR2 YYNGEE. This CDR3 comprises 14 residues. Using reference TRBV9 and TRBJ2-1 for the parts outside the CDR3, the full variable domain is DSGVTQTPKHLITATGQRVTLRCSPRSGDLSVYWYQQSLDQGLQFLIQYYNGEERAKGNILERFSAQQFPDLHSELNLSSLELGDSALYFCASSLDTGGSEQFFGPGTRLTVL.

The V call is TRBV19, the J call TRBJ1-5; a possible D gene is TRBD1 (5 bases). V was shortened by 5 bases and J by 2 bases, with 22 bases between the two germline ends. The germline gives CDR1 LNHDA, CDR2 SQIVND (reference sequence). CDR3 length equals 18 residues. The CDR3 DNA sequence: TGTGCCAGTAGTTCATCCACCCAAGGGGTTAGGGGCAATCAGCCCCAGCATTTT. This codes for CASSSSTQGVRGNQPQHF.

The gene calls are TRBV6-2 or TRBV6-3 and TRBJ1-1; D call uncertain. The germline V gene encodes CDR1 MNHEY and CDR2 SVGEGT. Trimming cost V 3 bases and J 4 bases, with 18 bases left between them. The CDR3 extends over 16 amino acids. CDR3 in amino acids: CASSYRGYEGGTEAFF. In nucleotides, the CDR3 is TGTGCCAGCAGTTATAGAGGGTATGAGGGTGGCACTGAAGCTTTCTTT.

The chain is built from TRBV6-1 and TRBJ2-7; D remains ambiguous. V was clipped by 1 base and J by 2 bases, with 9 bases between them. This CDR3 region has 14 residues. Germline CDR1 and CDR2: MNHNS and SASEGT. Written as DNA, the CDR3 is TGTGCCAGCAGTGAAGGGCGAGGTACCTACGAGCAGTACTTC. Amino acids: CASSEGRGTYEQYF.

The chain has TRBV25-1 and TRBJ2-3; 12 bases align to TRBD1. The V and J ends lost 4 bases and 9 bases, in that order; junction bases with no gene match: 11. CDR1 and CDR2 (germline): MGHDK, SYGVNS. This CDR3 has 16 amino acids. As DNA, the CDR3 is TGTGCCAGCAGTGGAATCCGGGACAGGGGGCAGGGGACGCAGTATTTT. As protein: CASSGIRDRGQGTQYF.

The J gene is TRBJ1-2, the V gene TRBV20-1; D not certain. CDR3 length equals 10 residues. Germline lookup yields CDR1 DFQATT and CDR2 SNEGSKA (reference sequence). Trimming took 6 bases from V and 3 from J, leaving 5 bases between them. The CDR3 sequence is CSAIDYGYTF. The DNA of the CDR3 is TGCAGTGCCATAGACTATGGCTACACCTTC.

The chain uses TRBV5-5 and TRBJ2-3; 10 bases map to TRBD1. CDR3 length: 16 residues. CDR1 SGHKS and CDR2 YYEKEE come from the germline V gene (reference sequence). V lost 5 bases, J lost 3 bases, and 9 bases stayed unmatched. Here the CDR3 DNA reads TGTGCCAGCAGTTCCGGGACAGGGGTTGGGACAGATACGCAGTATTTT. It yields the protein CASSSGTGVGTDTQYF.

The chain uses TRBV9 and TRBJ2-3, with TRBD2 matching 8 bases. The CDR3 has 14 residues. Looked up from germline, CDR1 is SGDLS and CDR2 is YYNGEE. The trim removed 4 bases at V and 4 bases at J, leaving 5 bases unmatched. The CDR3 loop reads CASSLGTRADTQYF. CDR3 sequence (DNA): TGTGCCAGCAGCCTAGGGACTAGAGCAGATACGCAGTATTTT.

The chain uses TRBV6-5 and TRBJ2-7; 9 bases are a match to TRBD1. The germline CDR1 and CDR2 sequences are MNHEY and SVGAGI. V shed 5 bases, J shed 7 bases, and the junction held 6 bases outside the gene matches. CDR3 length: 13 amino acids. In DNA form, the CDR3 reads TGTGCCAGCAGTCGGGACAGGGCGGGTGAGCAGTACTTC. Its translation is CASSRDRAGEQYF.

The gene calls are TRBV5-1 and TRBJ1-6; D is uncertain. V dropped 0 bases and J dropped 5 bases, with 3 bases sitting between them. Germline lookup yields CDR1 SGHRS and CDR2 YFSETQ. This CDR3 comprises 13 residues. The CDR3 loop reads CASSLADNSPLHF. As DNA, the CDR3 is TGCGCCAGCAGCTTGGCCGATAATTCACCCCTCCACTTT.

The gene calls are TRBV6-5 and TRBJ2-7, with D possibly being TRBD1 (6 bases). The CDR3 extends over 14 amino acids. The ends were cut back, 9 bases at V and 4 bases at J, with 19 bases in the middle. The V gene's germline CDR1 is MNHEY and CDR2 SVGAGI. The CDR3 here is CASHKGVSAYEQYF. In nucleotides, the CDR3 is TGTGCCAGTCATAAGGGGGTGTCAGCATACGAGCAGTACTTC.